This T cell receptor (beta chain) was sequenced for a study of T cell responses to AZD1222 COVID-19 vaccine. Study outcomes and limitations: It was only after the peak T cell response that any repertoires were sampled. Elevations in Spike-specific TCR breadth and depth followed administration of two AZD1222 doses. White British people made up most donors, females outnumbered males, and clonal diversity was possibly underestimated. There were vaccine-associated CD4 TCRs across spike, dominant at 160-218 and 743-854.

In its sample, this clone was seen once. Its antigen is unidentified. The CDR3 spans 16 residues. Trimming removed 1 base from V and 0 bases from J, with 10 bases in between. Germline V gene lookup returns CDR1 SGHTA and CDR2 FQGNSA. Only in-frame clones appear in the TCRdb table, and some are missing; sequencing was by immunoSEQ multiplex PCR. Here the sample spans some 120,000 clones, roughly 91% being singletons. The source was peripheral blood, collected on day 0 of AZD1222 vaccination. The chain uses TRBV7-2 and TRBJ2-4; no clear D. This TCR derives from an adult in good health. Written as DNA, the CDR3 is TGTGCCAGCAGCTTAGTGTTGGGTGGAGCCAAAAACATTCAGTACTTC. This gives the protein CASSLVLGGAKNIQYF.